These 9 T cell receptor beta chains originate from one sample sequenced in a study of shared clonotypes between healthy human individuals. TCRdb's copy holds only in-frame clones and misses some; the assay was immunoSEQ multiplex PCR. Of about 600,000 clones listed, roughly 98% are singletons. Naive CD8 cells, CD45RO-negative and positively selected for CCR7, excluded terminally differentiated effector memory CD45RA+ cells. The sequenced sample consisted of naive CD8+ T cells sorted from blood. These TCRs come from a man aged 25 to 40 in good health.

The chain couples TRBV7-3 to TRBJ2-1, with TRBD2 matching over 8 bases. This CDR3 spans 15 amino acids. V lost 3 bases and J lost 8; bases outside the gene matches: 9. CDR1 and CDR2 from the germline V gene are SGHTA and FQGTGA. CDR3 DNA: TGTGCCAGCAGCTTTGCCGGACTAGCAGGGGATGAGCAGTTCTTC. This gives the protein CASSFAGLAGDEQFF.

The gene calls are TRBV18 and TRBJ2-2, with a tentative D call TRBD2 (5 bases). Trimming removed 2 bases from V and 5 bases from J, with 15 bases in between. Germline CDR1 and CDR2: KGHSH and LQKENI. CDR3 length: 16 residues. The CDR3 spells CASSPAGGLGTGELFF. The CDR3 coding sequence is TGTGCCAGCTCACCAGCCGGAGGTCTGGGTACCGGGGAGCTGTTTTTT.

The CDR3 region is CASRDRGYEQYF. The CDR3 DNA sequence: TGTGCCAGCCGGGACAGGGGATACGAGCAGTACTTC. This sequence joins TRBV6-5 and TRBJ2-7, with 10 nucleotides matching TRBD1. The CDR3 is 12 amino acids. The germline V gene encodes CDR1 MNHEY and CDR2 SVGAGI. Germline trimming cut 8 bases from V and 4 bases from J; bases unmatched to any gene: 2.

The CDR3 DNA follows: TGTGCCAGCAGCGAACAGACAGCGAACACTGAAGCTTTCTTT. Translated: CASSEQTANTEAFF. The rearrangement links TRBV5-4 to TRBJ1-1, with a weak D call TRBD1 (5 bases). V lost 4 bases, J lost 1 base, and 11 bases lay in between. Germline values: CDR1 SGHNT, CDR2 YYREEE (reference sequence). This CDR3 is 14 amino acids long.

The genes are TRBV29-1 and TRBJ2-1, with 8 bases identical to TRBD2. Trimming removed 6 bases from V and 6 bases from J; junction bases left unmatched: 7. This CDR3 has 13 amino acids. Germline loops: CDR1 SQVTM, CDR2 ANQGSEA. The DNA for the CDR3 is TGCAGCGTCCGGGGGGGCGCCGGCAATGAGCAGTTCTTC. As protein: CSVRGGAGNEQFF.

V and J are TRBV28 and TRBJ1-5; TRBD1 agrees at 7 bases. Germline CDR1 and CDR2: MDHEN and SYDVKM. The CDR3 loop spans 15 amino acids. Trimming at V came to 10 bases and at J to 3 bases, leaving 12 bases not matched to a gene. CDR3 bases: TGTGCCACCGACCCCGGGGACAGATACAATCAGCCCCAGCATTTT. This sequence encodes CATDPGDRYNQPQHF.

The chain recombines TRBV28 with TRBJ2-3; TRBD1 is a possible D gene (6 bases). Trimming stripped 8 bases from V and 0 bases from J, with 18 bases between. From germline, CDR1 is MDHEN and CDR2 SYDVKM. This CDR3 is 16 amino acids long. The CDR3 is CASGQSTGVSTDTQYF. CDR3 DNA sequence: TGTGCCAGCGGGCAGTCGACAGGAGTTAGCACAGATACGCAGTATTTT.

The chain joins TRBV7-6 to TRBJ2-5, with 9 bases fitting TRBD1. Germline V CDR1 and CDR2: SGHVS, FNYEAQ. This CDR3 has 16 amino acids. V shed 4 bases and J 4 bases; nucleotides not matched to a gene: 10. The CDR3 region has the DNA TGTGCCAGCAGCTCTCAAGGGGACAGGGCGGGAGAGACCCAGTACTTC. Protein product: CASSSQGDRAGETQYF.

The V and J genes are TRBV30 and TRBJ1-1; perhaps TRBD1 as D (5 bases). The CDR3 length is 13 residues. The V end lost 3 bases, the J end lost 2 bases, and 10 bases lay between the germline ends. Germline values: CDR1 GTSNPN, CDR2 SVGIG (reference sequence). The CDR3 nucleotides read TGTGCCTGGAGCGCGACAGCAAACACTGAAGCTTTCTTT. Translation: CAWSATANTEAFF.